This TCR beta chain was obtained from a study of blood T cell repertoires in COVID-19. Authors' processing steps: Using reference gene primer amplification, nucleated cell counts were estimated. The table came from immunoSEQ multiplex PCR; TCRdb's copy has only in-frame clones and leaves some out. V, J and clone size reflect that table, while D and trimming were determined from the DNA. The sample has about 190,000 clones; almost 80% are singletons. J was trimmed by 4 bases and V by 3 bases; bases with no gene match: 13. CDR3 length: 16 residues. Germline CDR1 reads SQVTM; CDR2 reads ANQGSEA. The source is a woman in her 70s with acute or convalescent COVID-19. Sequencing was performed on peripheral blood. The chain combines TRBV29-1 with TRBJ2-5; 8 positions agree with TRBD2. Here the CDR3 reads CSVEIPSGPATETQYF. CDR3 nucleotide sequence: TGCAGCGTTGAGATTCCTAGCGGGCCAGCCACAGAGACCCAGTACTTC.